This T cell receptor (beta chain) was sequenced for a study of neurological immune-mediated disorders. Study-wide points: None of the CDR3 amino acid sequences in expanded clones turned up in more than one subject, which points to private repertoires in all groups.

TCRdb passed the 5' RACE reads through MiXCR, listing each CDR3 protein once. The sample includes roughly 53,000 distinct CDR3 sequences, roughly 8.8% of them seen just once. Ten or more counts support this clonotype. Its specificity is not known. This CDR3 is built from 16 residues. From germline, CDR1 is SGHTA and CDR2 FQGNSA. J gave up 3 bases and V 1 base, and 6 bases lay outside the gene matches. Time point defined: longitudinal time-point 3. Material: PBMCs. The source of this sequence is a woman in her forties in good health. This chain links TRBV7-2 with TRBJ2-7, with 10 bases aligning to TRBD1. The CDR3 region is CASSLGFGTGDYEQYF. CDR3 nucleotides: TGTGCCAGCAGCTTAGGTTTCGGGACAGGGGACTACGAGCAGTACTTC. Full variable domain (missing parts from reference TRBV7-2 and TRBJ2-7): GAGVSQSPSNKVTEKGKDVELRCDPISGHTALYWYRQSLGQGLEFLIYFQGNSAPDKSGLPSDRFSAERTGGSVSTLTIQRTQQEDSAVYLCASSLGFGTGDYEQYFGPGTRLTVT.